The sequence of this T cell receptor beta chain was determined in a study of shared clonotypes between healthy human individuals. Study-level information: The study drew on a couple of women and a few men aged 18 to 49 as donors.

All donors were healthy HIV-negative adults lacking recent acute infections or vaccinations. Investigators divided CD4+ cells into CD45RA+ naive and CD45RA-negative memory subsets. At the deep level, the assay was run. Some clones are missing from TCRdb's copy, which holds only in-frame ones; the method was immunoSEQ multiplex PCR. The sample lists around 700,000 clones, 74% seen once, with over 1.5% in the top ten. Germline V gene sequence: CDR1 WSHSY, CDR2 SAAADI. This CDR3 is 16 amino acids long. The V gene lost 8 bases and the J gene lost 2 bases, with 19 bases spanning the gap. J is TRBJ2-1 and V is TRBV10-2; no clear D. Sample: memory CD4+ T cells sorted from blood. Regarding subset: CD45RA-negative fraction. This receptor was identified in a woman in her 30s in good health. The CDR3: CASRARPGPTYNEQFF. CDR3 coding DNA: TGCGCCAGCCGAGCCCGCCCGGGCCCTACCTACAATGAGCAGTTCTTC.